The TCR beta chain under discussion was sequenced for a study of shared clonotypes between healthy human individuals. Methods used by the authors: There were no quality scores in the junction-only immunoSEQ sequences, so filtering differed. This table comes from immunoSEQ multiplex PCR, and its TCRdb copy is limited to in-frame clones, with some not included. V and J calls and clone size are given by that table; D and trimming were obtained from the DNA. The sample has 2 million to 2.5 million clones, approximately 96% seen once. The CDR3 runs to 16 residues. Germline assignment: CDR1 SGHRS and CDR2 YFSETQ. V lost 4 bases and J lost 6, with 21 bases in between.

Sequenced input: naive CD4+ T cells sorted from blood. Subset defined: CD45RA+ positively selected. The rearrangement uses TRBV5-1 and TRBJ2-3; the D call may be TRBD1 or TRBD2 (5 bases each). The clonotype comes from a man between 18 and 29 years old in good health. The CDR3, as DNA: TGCGCCAGCAGCACAGGACTGGTAGCCGCCTCCGATACGCAGTATTTT. Translated, it gives CASSTGLVAASDTQYF.